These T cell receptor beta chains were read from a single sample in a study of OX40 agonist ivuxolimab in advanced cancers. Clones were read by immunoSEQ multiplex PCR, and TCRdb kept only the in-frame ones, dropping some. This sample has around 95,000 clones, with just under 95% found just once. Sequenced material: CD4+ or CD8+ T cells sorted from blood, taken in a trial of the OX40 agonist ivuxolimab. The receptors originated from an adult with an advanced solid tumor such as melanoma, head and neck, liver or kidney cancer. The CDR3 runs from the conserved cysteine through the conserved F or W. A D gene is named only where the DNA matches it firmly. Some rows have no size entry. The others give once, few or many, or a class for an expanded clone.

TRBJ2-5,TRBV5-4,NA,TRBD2,TGTGCCAGCAGCTTGGTTTCAGCGGGGGGACAAGAGACCCAGTACTTC,CASSLVSAGGQETQYF
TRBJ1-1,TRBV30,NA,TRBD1,TGTGCCTGGAGTGTCGGACAGGCTGGGCAAGCTTTCTTT,CAWSVGQAGQAFF
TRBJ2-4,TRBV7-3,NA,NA,TGTGCCATCCCGGTCTGTCGGGGGAACATTCAGTACTTC,CAIPVCRGNIQYF
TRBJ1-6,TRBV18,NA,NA,TGTGCCAGCCAACCGAGCTCCTATAATTCACCCCTCCACTTT,CASQPSSYNSPLHF
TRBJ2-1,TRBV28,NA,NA,TGTGCCAGCAGTAGTAGAAAGGAGCGAGGTGAGCAGTTCTTC,CASSSRKERGEQFF
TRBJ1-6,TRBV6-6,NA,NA,TGTGCCAGCAGTTACTCGACTGGTAATGATAATTCACCCCTCCACTTT,CASSYSTGNDNSPLHF
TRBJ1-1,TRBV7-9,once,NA,TGTGCCAGCAGCTTAGTTACCGCATACACTGAAGCTTTCTTT,CASSLVTAYTEAFF
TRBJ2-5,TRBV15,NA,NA,TGTGCCTCCGGACAGCTCCAAGAGACCCAGTACTTC,CASGQLQETQYF
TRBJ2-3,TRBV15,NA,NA,TGTGCCACCAGCAGGGTCGCAGATACGCAGTATTTT,CATSRVADTQYF
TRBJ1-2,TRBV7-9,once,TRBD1,TGTGCCAGCAGCCGCCCCGGGACAGACTATGGCTACACCTTC,CASSRPGTDYGYTF
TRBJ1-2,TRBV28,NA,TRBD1,TGTGCCAGCAGTCTAAACAGGGGGCTTGGCTACACCTTC,CASSLNRGLGYTF
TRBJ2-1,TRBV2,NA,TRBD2,TGTGCCAGCAGATCTAGCGGGAGGATCAATGAGCAGTTCTTC,CASRSSGRINEQFF
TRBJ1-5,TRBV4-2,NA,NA,TGTGCCAGCAGCCAAGATGGAGGAGGGACCAATCAGCCCCAGCATTTT,CASSQDGGGTNQPQHF
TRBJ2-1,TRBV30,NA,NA,TGTGCCTGGAGGGCCTACAATGAGCAGTTCTTC,CAWRAYNEQFF
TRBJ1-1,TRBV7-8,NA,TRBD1,TGTGCCAGCAGCCCGGACAGGGAGACTGAAGCTTTCTTT,CASSPDRETEAFF
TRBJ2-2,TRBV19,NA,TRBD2,TGTGCCAGTTTACCGGGACTAGCGTCTTACACCGGGGAGCTGTTTTTT,CASLPGLASYTGELFF
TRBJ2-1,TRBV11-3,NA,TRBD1,TGTGCCAGCAGTCGGGCACAGGGGGCAAATGAGCAGTTCTTC,CASSRAQGANEQFF
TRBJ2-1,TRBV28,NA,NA,TGTGCCAGCAGTTCTAGCAAAACATATGAGCAGTTCTTC,CASSSSKTYEQFF
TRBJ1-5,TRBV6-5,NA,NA,TGTGCCAGCAGATCCACCCTCACTAGCAATCAGCCCCAGCATTTT,CASRSTLTSNQPQHF
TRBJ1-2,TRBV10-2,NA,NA,TGCGCCAGCCGGCCGAGTTGGGGACGGTATGGCTACACCTTC,CASRPSWGRYGYTF
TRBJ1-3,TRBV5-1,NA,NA,TGCGCCGGCAGCTTGGCCGGGGTTGGCTCTGGAAACACCATATATTTT,CAGSLAGVGSGNTIYF
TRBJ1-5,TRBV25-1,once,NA,TGTGCCAGCAGTTCGGGGTCGGGTGATCAGCCCCAGCATTTT,CASSSGSGDQPQHF
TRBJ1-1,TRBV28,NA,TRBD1,TGTGCCAGCAGGCTGAATCAGGGGGAGTCTGAAGCTTTCTTT,CASRLNQGESEAFF
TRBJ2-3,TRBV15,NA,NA,TGTGCCACCAGCAGAGGAGGCACAGATACGCAGTATTTT,CATSRGGTDTQYF
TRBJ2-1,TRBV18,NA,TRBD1,TGTGCCAGCTCACCACCGTCGGGACAGGAGCAGTTCTTC,CASSPPSGQEQFF
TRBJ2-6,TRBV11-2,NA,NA,TGTGCCAGCAGCTTAGGGACCCCGTGGTCTGGGGCCAACGTCCTGACTTTC,CASSLGTPWSGANVLTF
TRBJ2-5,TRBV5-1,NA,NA,TGCGCCAGCAGCTTTGGGGTGCGGGAGACCCAGTACTTC,CASSFGVRETQYF
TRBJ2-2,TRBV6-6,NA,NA,TGTGCCAGCAGTTACCAGGTGAACACCGGGGAGCTGTTTTTT,CASSYQVNTGELFF
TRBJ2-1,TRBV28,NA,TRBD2,TGTGCCAGCAGTTTTTTGAGCGGGGGGTTGGGTGAGCAGTTCTTC,CASSFLSGGLGEQFF
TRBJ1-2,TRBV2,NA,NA,TGTGCCAGCAGTGAAGGTGGGACGGGGGGCTACACCTTC,CASSEGGTGGYTF
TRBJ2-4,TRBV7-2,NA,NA,TGTGCCAGCAGCTTATCACTAGCCAAAAACATTCAGTACTTC,CASSLSLAKNIQYF
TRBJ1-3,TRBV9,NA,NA,TGTGCCAGCAGCGAGGGGTTCATCTCTGGAAACACCATATATTTT,CASSEGFISGNTIYF
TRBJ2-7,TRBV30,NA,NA,TGTGCCTGGAAGGGGAAGGGGTTCTCCTACGAGCAGTACTTC,CAWKGKGFSYEQYF
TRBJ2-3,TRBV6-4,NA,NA,TGTGCCAGCAGAAACTCTGTAGGGGAAGATACGCAGTATTTT,CASRNSVGEDTQYF
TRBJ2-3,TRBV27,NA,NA,TGTGCCAGCACCCTAACCGGTTACACAGATACGCAGTATTTT,CASTLTGYTDTQYF
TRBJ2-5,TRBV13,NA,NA,TGTGCCAGCAGCTTCCGCCAGACCCAGTACTTC,CASSFRQTQYF
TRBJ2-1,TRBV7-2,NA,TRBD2,TGTGCCAGCAGCATTAAAGCGGGATTGGAGGATGAGCAGTTCTTC,CASSIKAGLEDEQFF